This T cell receptor (beta chain) originates from a study of cytotoxic CD8 clonotypes in ibrutinib-treated CLL. Generated by immunoSEQ multiplex PCR, the TCRdb table keeps only in-frame clones and is missing some. The sample has 85,000 or so clones; roughly three quarters are singletons. Of note for this clone: The antigen is not known.

V gave up 5 bases and J gave up 8 bases; unmatched junction bases: 4. The CDR3 has 13 residues. CDR1 and CDR2 (germline): SGHVS, FNYEAQ. Study-wide results and limits: Clonality (at baseline) was higher than in age-matched healthy donors and tracked circulating CD8+ T-cell counts.

This specimen was PBMCs, taken after 12 months of ibrutinib treatment. V usage is TRBV7-6 and J usage is TRBJ2-1; TRBD1 matches at 9 bases. This clonotype was sampled from a human donor with chronic lymphocytic leukemia. CDR3 sequence (DNA): TGTGCCAGCAGCGCGGACAGGGGCGATGAGCAGTTCTTC. Its translation: CASSADRGDEQFF.